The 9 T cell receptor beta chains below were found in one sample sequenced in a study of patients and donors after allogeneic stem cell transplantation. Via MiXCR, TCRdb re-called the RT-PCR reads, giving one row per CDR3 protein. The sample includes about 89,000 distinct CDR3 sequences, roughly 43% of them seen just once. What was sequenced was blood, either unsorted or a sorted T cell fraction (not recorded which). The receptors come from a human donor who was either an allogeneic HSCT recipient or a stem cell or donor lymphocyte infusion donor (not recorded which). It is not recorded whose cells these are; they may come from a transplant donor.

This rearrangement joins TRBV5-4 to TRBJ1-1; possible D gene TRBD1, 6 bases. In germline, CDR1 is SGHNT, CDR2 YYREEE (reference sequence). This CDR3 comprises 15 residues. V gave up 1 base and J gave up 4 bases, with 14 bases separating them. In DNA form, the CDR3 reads TGTGCCAGCAGCTTGAGTGGGGGCTGGGGCACTGAAGCTTTCTTT. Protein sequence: CASSLSGGWGTEAFF.

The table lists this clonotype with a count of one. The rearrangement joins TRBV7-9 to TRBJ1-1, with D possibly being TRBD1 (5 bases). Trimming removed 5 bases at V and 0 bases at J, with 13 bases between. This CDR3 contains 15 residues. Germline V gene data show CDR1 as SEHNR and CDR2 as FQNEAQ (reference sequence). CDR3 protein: CASSQQQGMNTEAFF. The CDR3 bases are TGTGCCAGCAGCCAGCAGCAGGGCATGAACACTGAAGCTTTCTTT.

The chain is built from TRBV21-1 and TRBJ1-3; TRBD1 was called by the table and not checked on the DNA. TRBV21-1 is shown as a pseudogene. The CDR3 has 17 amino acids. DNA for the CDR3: TGTGCCAGCAGCAAAGAATGGTGGGGGCGCGTTGGAAACACCATATATTTT. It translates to CASSKEWWGRVGNTIYF.

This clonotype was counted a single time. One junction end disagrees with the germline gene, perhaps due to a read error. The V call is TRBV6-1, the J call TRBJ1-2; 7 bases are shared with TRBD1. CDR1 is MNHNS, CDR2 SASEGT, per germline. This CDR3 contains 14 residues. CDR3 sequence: CASSPPGQFYRYTF. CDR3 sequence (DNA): TGTGCCAGCTCTCCACCGGGACAGTTCTATCGCTACACCTTC.

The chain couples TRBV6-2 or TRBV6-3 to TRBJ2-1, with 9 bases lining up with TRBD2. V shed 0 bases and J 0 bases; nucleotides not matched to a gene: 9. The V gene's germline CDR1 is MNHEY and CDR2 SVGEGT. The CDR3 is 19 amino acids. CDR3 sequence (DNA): TGTGCCAGCAGTTACTCAGTGATGGGTAGCGGGAGCTCCTACAATGAGCAGTTCTTC. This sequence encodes CASSYSVMGSGSSYNEQFF.

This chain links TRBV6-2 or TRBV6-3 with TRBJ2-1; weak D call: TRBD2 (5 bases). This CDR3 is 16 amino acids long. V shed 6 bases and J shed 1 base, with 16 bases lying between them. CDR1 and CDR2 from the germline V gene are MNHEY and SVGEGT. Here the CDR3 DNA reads TGTGCCAGCAGGGCCAAGCGGCTGAGGTCCTACAATGAGCAGTTCTTC. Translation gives CASRAKRLRSYNEQFF.

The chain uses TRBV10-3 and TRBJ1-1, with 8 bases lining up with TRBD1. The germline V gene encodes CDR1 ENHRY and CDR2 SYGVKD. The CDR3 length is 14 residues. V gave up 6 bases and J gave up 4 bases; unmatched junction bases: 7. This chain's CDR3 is CAIRDDRGGTEAFF. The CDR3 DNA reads TGTGCCATCAGGGACGACAGGGGTGGCACTGAAGCTTTCTTT.

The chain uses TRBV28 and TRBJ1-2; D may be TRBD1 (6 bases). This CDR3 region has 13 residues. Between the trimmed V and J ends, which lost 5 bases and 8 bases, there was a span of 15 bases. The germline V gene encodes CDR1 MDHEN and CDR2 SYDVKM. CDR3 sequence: CASSHPGVSGYTF. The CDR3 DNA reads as TGTGCCAGCAGTCATCCAGGGGTCTCGGGCTACACCTTC.

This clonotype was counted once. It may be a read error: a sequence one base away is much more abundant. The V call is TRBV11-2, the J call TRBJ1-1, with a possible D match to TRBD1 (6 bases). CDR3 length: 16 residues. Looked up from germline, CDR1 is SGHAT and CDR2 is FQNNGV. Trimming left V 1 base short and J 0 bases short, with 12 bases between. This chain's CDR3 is CASSLGIGQLNTEAFF. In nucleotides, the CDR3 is TGTGCCAGCAGCTTAGGGATCGGACAGTTGAACACTGAAGCTTTCTTT.